This is a list of T cell receptor beta chains from one sample in a study of T cell responses to AZD1222 COVID-19 vaccine. Using immunoSEQ multiplex PCR, the repertoire was profiled, and TCRdb retains in-frame clones only, with some absent. The table shows approximately 90,000 clones, with about 90% occurring only once. Here the sequenced sample was peripheral blood, taken on day 0 of AZD1222 vaccination. Receptors originate from an adult in good health. Each CDR3 is given with its conserved first and last residue.

v_call	j_call	cdr3_aa
TRBV28	TRBJ1-3	CASRTAGGNTIYF
TRBV7-3	TRBJ1-2	CASSPGTGGYGYTF
TRBV9	TRBJ2-2	CASSYSNTGELFF
TRBV9	TRBJ1-4	CASSLPQTGDEKLFF
TRBV27	TRBJ2-7	CASSRRGDSYEQYF
TRBV18	TRBJ1-3	CASSVTVSSGNTIYF
TRBV30	TRBJ1-1	CAWSVEQGRNTEAFF
TRBV6-1	TRBJ1-2	CASSENGGSWGGYTF
TRBV18	TRBJ1-5	CASSEIPGGNYQPQHF
TRBV18	TRBJ2-7	CASSPSRQGSYEQYF
TRBV14	TRBJ1-2	CASSQDWDRGRRGYTF
TRBV7-6	TRBJ2-1	CASSLVVGSGGARNEQFF
TRBV7-6	TRBJ2-7	CASSLATVGTSSEQYF
TRBV28	TRBJ1-1	CATGTVNTEAFF
TRBV2	TRBJ2-3	CASRGRGGPDTQYF
TRBV3-1/TRBV3-2	TRBJ1-1	CASSPRPGNTEAFF
TRBV7-8	TRBJ2-1	CASSLLPSGGANNEQFF
TRBV6-2/TRBV6-3	TRBJ1-2	CASSPTGASDGYTF
TRBV10-1	TRBJ1-2	CANSRTGLFPNYGYTF
TRBV6-5	TRBJ2-1	CASSWGGVGNEQFF
TRBV11-1	TRBJ2-1	CASSLRLAGETGEQFF
TRBV6-5	TRBJ2-3	CASSPRRGTQYF
TRBV27	TRBJ1-5	CASSFTGGRQPQHF
TRBV15	TRBJ2-7	CATSRLGTKVYEQYF
TRBV15	TRBJ2-7	CATSRIQPGRPFDEQYF
TRBV7-2	TRBJ1-6	CASSLLWHNSPLHF
TRBV10-3	TRBJ1-2	CAISESPTGDDLSGYTF
TRBV29-1	TRBJ1-1	CSVEEKSQGAAFF
TRBV5-1	TRBJ2-7	CASSLARVDRYEQYF
TRBV7-9	TRBJ2-1	CASSFPPNINEQFF
TRBV11-2	TRBJ1-2	CASSPGTGSYGYTF
TRBV7-2	TRBJ1-5	CASSLDGGSQPQHF
TRBV4-1	TRBJ2-3	CASSQQVTDTQYF
TRBV5-4	TRBJ2-1	CASSLGDNEQFF
TRBV11-2	TRBJ2-3	CASRNIAGEPTDTQYF
TRBV3-1/TRBV3-2	TRBJ1-6	CASSQPGQGGNSPLHF
TRBV5-1	TRBJ2-2	CASSSQYRAPNTGELFF
TRBV5-8	TRBJ1-1	CASSFQGEDTEAFF
TRBV7-9	TRBJ1-1	CASSPQNTEAFF
TRBV9	TRBJ1-3	CASSVQGVGNTIYF
TRBV4-1	TRBJ2-1	CASSLRLAGGNEQFF
TRBV24-1	TRBJ2-2	CATSTGQANTGELFF
TRBV11-3	TRBJ2-7	CASSLVTGTGGTYEQYF
TRBV20-1	TRBJ1-5	CSASKGGYQPQHF
TRBV7-9	TRBJ2-2	CASSSSGGLAGELFF
TRBV4-1	TRBJ1-4	CASSQDRVVSNEKLFF
TRBV9	TRBJ1-6	CASSARQGDNSPLHF
TRBV10-2	TRBJ2-1	CASSEGLREDSYNEQFF
TRBV30	TRBJ2-5	CAWSSLREEETQYF
TRBV5-1	TRBJ2-7	CASSLADYEQYF
TRBV12-3/TRBV12-4	TRBJ1-2	CASSFEGAYGYTF